These 22 T cell receptor beta chains were all obtained from the same sample, sequenced in a study of beta chain features in type 1 diabetes (dated by TCRdb to 2016 to 2019). Libraries came from the immunoSEQ multiplex PCR assay. All of the isolated RNA was reverse transcribed with the High Capacity cDNA Reverse Transcription Kit, so expressed TCRB transcripts were sequenced. The immuneACCESS repertoire file appears here via TCRdb, limited to in-frame rearrangements. These files lack a portion of the clones; in checked studies, under half of the deficit traces to unresolved V genes, and the cause of the others is not known. Counted in this sample were about 150,000 clones; more than 9% of them appeared once. About 1.3% of the sample is in the top ten clones. Sample: naive CD4+ T cells from blood. The meaning of the sample's cell subset or site label: true naive CD4+ T cells. These receptors came from a man between 18 and 35 years old in good health.

The chain joins TRBV6-1 to TRBJ1-1; D is perhaps TRBD1 (5 bases). V was trimmed by 9 bases and J by 0 bases, leaving 14 bases between them. Germline V gene lookup returns CDR1 MNHNS and CDR2 SASEGT. The CDR3 extends over 14 amino acids. The CDR3 here is CASTRGGMNTEAFF. The CDR3 region has the DNA TGTGCCAGTACCCGGGGGGGTATGAACACTGAAGCTTTCTTT.

There are a few counts of this clone. This CDR3 is CASRVPGQGGYEQYF. Here the CDR3 DNA reads TGTGCCAGCAGAGTACCGGGACAGGGGGGCTACGAGCAGTACTTC. The rearrangement joins TRBV2 to TRBJ2-7; 11 positions agree with TRBD1. Looked up from germline, CDR1 is SNHLY and CDR2 is FYNNEI. Trimming at V came to 6 bases and at J to 3 bases, leaving 7 bases not matched to a gene. The CDR3 is 15 residues long.

This chain uses TRBV30 with TRBJ1-6; D is ambiguous. Deletions cut 8 bases from V and 1 base from J, with 9 bases between. The CDR3 spans 13 residues. Germline V gene data show CDR1 as GTSNPN and CDR2 as SVGIG (reference sequence). The DNA of the CDR3 is TGTGCCAGCGGACGGTCCTATAATTCACCCCTCCACTTT. It is translated as CASGRSYNSPLHF.

The J gene is TRBJ1-2, the V gene TRBV29-1; the match to TRBD1 covers 9 bases. The CDR3 is 13 amino acids. Germline-derived CDR1 and CDR2 are SQVTM and ANQGSEA. V shed 7 bases and J 0 bases; nucleotides not matched to a gene: 3. The CDR3 is CSGGQGANYGYTF. For the CDR3, the DNA is TGCAGCGGGGGACAGGGAGCTAACTATGGCTACACCTTC.

V usage is TRBV6-5 and J usage is TRBJ1-4, with D hard to call. This CDR3 is 14 amino acids long. V lost 2 bases and J 1 base, leaving 5 bases between the germline ends. The germline gives CDR1 MNHEY, CDR2 SVGAGI. The CDR3, as DNA: TGTGCCAGCAGTTACGTCAGAACTAATGAAAAACTGTTTTTT. Amino acids: CASSYVRTNEKLFF.

The chain employs TRBV29-1 and TRBJ1-2; TRBD1 matches 9 bases. CDR3 length: 14 residues. V lost 3 bases, J lost 4 bases, and 6 bases stayed unmatched. CDR1 and CDR2 (germline): SQVTM, ANQGSEA. The CDR3 sequence: CSVDGDRVGYGYTF. CDR3 in DNA: TGCAGCGTTGATGGGGACAGGGTTGGCTATGGCTACACCTTC.

The chain recombines TRBV2 with TRBJ2-2; TRBD1 is a possible D gene (6 bases). CDR3 length: 13 amino acids. Trimming removed 8 bases at V and 4 bases at J, with 11 bases between. From germline, CDR1 is SNHLY and CDR2 FYNNEI. The CDR3 sequence: CASLKGGTGELFF. CDR3 bases: TGTGCCAGCCTTAAAGGGGGCACCGGGGAGCTGTTTTTT.

In this sample, this clone turned up a few times. The rearrangement links TRBV5-5 to TRBJ2-5, with 12 bases that match TRBD2. V lost 5 bases, J lost 5 bases, and 4 bases stayed unmatched. The germline V gene encodes CDR1 SGHKS and CDR2 YYEKEE (reference sequence). The CDR3 runs 14 residues. The CDR3 region has the DNA TGTGCCAGCAGGACGCTAGCGGGGGGGGAGACCCAGTACTTC. It translates to CASRTLAGGETQYF.

The genes are TRBV19 and TRBJ2-2; 8 nucleotides align to TRBD2. After removal of 6 bases from V and 6 bases from J, the junction contained 6 bases not matched to a gene. CDR3 length: 14 residues. Germline loops: CDR1 LNHDA, CDR2 SQIVND (reference sequence). CDR3 sequence: CASRSGGAPGELFF. The DNA of the CDR3 is TGTGCCAGTAGGTCGGGGGGGGCTCCCGGGGAGCTGTTTTTT.

The V and J genes are TRBV9 and TRBJ2-6, with D perhaps matching TRBD1 (6 bases). The germline gives CDR1 SGDLS, CDR2 YYNGEE. The CDR3 runs to 17 residues. V lost 4 bases and J lost 2, with 16 bases in between. CDR3 DNA sequence: TGTGCCAGCAGCCCTACAGGGTCGGGTACTGGGGCCAACGTCCTGACTTTC. Encoded protein: CASSPTGSGTGANVLTF.

This clone has a count of ten or more. The chain links TRBV18 to TRBJ2-1, with D perhaps matching TRBD2 (5 bases). Germline V lookup: CDR1 KGHSH, CDR2 LQKENI. V lost 6 bases, J lost 4 bases, and 16 bases lay in between. The CDR3 sequence is 15 residues long. The CDR3, as DNA: TGTGCCAGCTCCCTTAGGGAGTTCGCATACAATGAGCAGTTCTTC. It codes for CASSLREFAYNEQFF.

The chain recombines TRBV9 with TRBJ1-2; D is perhaps TRBD1 (6 bases). The CDR3 spans 14 residues. Germline V lookup: CDR1 SGDLS, CDR2 YYNGEE. The germline V and J ends were trimmed by 3 bases and 4 bases, with 13 bases remaining between them. The CDR3 region is CASSAGDTFYGYTF. CDR3 coding DNA: TGTGCCAGCAGCGCCGGGGACACCTTCTATGGCTACACCTTC.

This clone was picked up many times. The chain joins TRBV7-9 to TRBJ2-4; D is unresolved. The CDR3 sequence is 13 residues long. The V end was cut by 4 bases, the J end by 0 bases, with 4 bases between. CDR1 is SEHNR, CDR2 FQNEAQ, per germline (reference sequence). The CDR3 nucleotides read TGTGCCAGCAGCTCAGGAGCCAAAAACATTCAGTACTTC. This encodes CASSSGAKNIQYF.

In this sample, this clone turned up many times. This rearrangement joins TRBV18 to TRBJ2-5; D is perhaps TRBD1 (6 bases). Trimming took 3 bases from V and 0 from J, leaving 8 bases between them. The germline CDR1 and CDR2 sequences are KGHSH and LQKENI. The CDR3 loop spans 14 amino acids. CDR3 protein: CASSPGQNQETQYF. In DNA form, the CDR3 reads TGTGCCAGCTCACCCGGACAGAACCAAGAGACCCAGTACTTC.

The gene calls are TRBV5-1 and TRBJ2-7, with 8 bases identical to TRBD1. CDR1 and CDR2 from the germline V gene are SGHRS and YFSETQ. The ends lost 5 bases at V and 4 bases at J; junction bases unmatched: 11. The CDR3 spans 15 residues. The CDR3 DNA follows: TGCGCCAGCAGTAGAACGCAGGGGGCTGTGTACGAGCAGTACTTC. It translates to CASSRTQGAVYEQYF.

This clone was seen more than once but under ten times. The CDR3, as DNA: TGTGCCAGCAGTTTCATCCTGGACAGGGCGGAGTATGGCTACACCTTC. Protein: CASSFILDRAEYGYTF. The genes are TRBV28 and TRBJ1-2; 8 bases agree with TRBD1. The CDR3 consists of 16 residues. Unmatched junction bases numbered 11, after V lost 3 bases and J lost 5 bases. CDR1 is MDHEN and CDR2 is SYDVKM in the germline V gene.

The chain uses TRBV5-4 and TRBJ2-2, with 15 nucleotides matching TRBD2. CDR3 length: 17 amino acids. The V gene end was trimmed by 3 bases and the J gene end by 4 bases; junction bases not matched to a gene: 4. Germline V CDR1 and CDR2: SGHNT, YYREEE (reference sequence). The CDR3 spells CASSWGTSGGLTGELFF. The CDR3 nucleotides are TGTGCCAGCAGCTGGGGGACTAGCGGGGGGCTCACCGGGGAGCTGTTTTTT.

This clone was recorded only once. The chain links TRBV29-1 to TRBJ2-7; 8 bases match TRBD2. Trimming at V came to 4 bases and at J to 1 base, leaving 0 bases not matched to a gene. This CDR3 spans 12 amino acids. Germline V CDR1 and CDR2: SQVTM, ANQGSEA. The CDR3 bases are TGCAGCGTTGGCGGGGGGTCCTACGAGCAGTACTTC. Protein: CSVGGGSYEQYF.

This clone was counted a few times. The chain links TRBV7-6 to TRBJ1-5, with D possibly being TRBD1 (5 bases). CDR3 size: 13 residues. V lost 5 bases and J lost 11, with 16 bases in between. CDR1 is SGHVS and CDR2 is FNYEAQ in the germline V gene. The CDR3 sequence: CASSPQDRGTQHF. Written as DNA, the CDR3 is TGTGCCAGCAGCCCCCAGGATCGGGGGACCCAGCATTTT.

The chain recombines TRBV18 with TRBJ1-1; TRBD1 is a possible D gene (5 bases). The germline CDR1 and CDR2 sequences are KGHSH and LQKENI. This CDR3 contains 14 residues. The ends were cut back, 3 bases at V and 1 base at J, with 9 bases in the middle. This chain's CDR3 is CASSPGGANTEAFF. CDR3 in DNA: TGTGCCAGCTCACCGGGAGGGGCGAACACTGAAGCTTTCTTT.

The chain carries TRBV28 and TRBJ1-4; D not certain. Germline CDR1 MDHEN, CDR2 SYDVKM. CDR3 length: 11 amino acids. V was pared by 3 bases and J by 8 bases, with 4 bases between. CDR3 DNA sequence: TGTGCCAGCAGTTTTAGAGAAAAACTGTTTTTT. It yields the protein CASSFREKLFF.

The CDR3 DNA reads TGTGCCTGGAGTGGGGGAAGGGCGGGTCGGCACACCGGGGAGCTGTTTTTT. Translating it yields CAWSGGRAGRHTGELFF. The V call is TRBV30, the J call TRBJ2-2; a possible D gene is TRBD2 (5 bases). The CDR3 contains 17 residues. Germline V gene lookup returns CDR1 GTSNPN and CDR2 SVGIG (reference sequence). Trimming took off 1 base at V and 3 bases at J, with 18 bases between the two ends.